This T cell receptor (beta chain) was identified during a study of CD8+ T cells in alopecia areata. Study-level points and caveats: It was less clear whether patients shared TCRs than it was in mice, possibly because of HLA. Lesional scalp displayed greater clonality than normal scalp, most notably in alopecia totalis/universalis.

The CDR3 covers 11 residues. The germline CDR1 and CDR2 sequences are GTSNPN and SVGIG (reference sequence). Trimming removed 5 bases at V and 9 bases at J, with 11 bases between. Sequencing templates came from extracted RNA that was reverse transcribed into cDNA. Profiling relied on immunoSEQ multiplex PCR, and the TCRdb table lists in-frame clones only, not all of them. Here the sample spans around 190,000 clones, more than 55% being singletons. Documented treatment: oral pan-JAK inhibitor, 5-10 mg twice daily. This clone was seen only a few times. Its antigen is not known. This rearrangement joins TRBV30 to TRBJ1-3; D ambiguous. This TCR was sampled from a human donor with alopecia areata. The source was CD4+ T cells sorted from blood, collected between weeks 47 and 50, from a patient treated with tofacitinib. CDR3 loop: CAWGTDLTIYF. The CDR3 coding sequence is TGTGCCTGGGGTACAGATCTCACCATATATTTT.